The 23 T cell receptor beta chains presented below share a single source sample, sequenced in a study of beta chain features in type 1 diabetes. Expressed TCRB transcripts were sequenced because the entire RNA isolate underwent reverse transcription. Sequencing was performed with immunoSEQ multiplex PCR; in TCRdb, only in-frame clones are kept and a portion is missing. The sample has 900,000 or so clones, 15% to 20% seen once. The sequenced sample consisted of naive CD4+ T cells from blood. These TCRs come from a young woman in good health.

This chain uses TRBV7-9 with TRBJ2-5; either TRBD1 or TRBD2 may supply D (5 bases each). Trimming removed 4 bases at V and 11 bases at J, with 17 bases between. The V gene's germline CDR1 is SEHNR and CDR2 FQNEAQ (reference sequence). This CDR3 region has 13 residues. The CDR3 bases are TGTGCCAGCAGCTCAACCCAGGGACGAGGGCAGTACTTC. This translates into CASSSTQGRGQYF. The full variable domain, completed using reference TRBV7-9 and TRBJ2-5, is DTGVSQNPRHKITKRGQNVTFRCDPISEHNRLYWYRQTLGQGPEFLTYFQNEAQLEKSRLLSDRFSAERPKGSFSTLEIQRTEQGDSAMYLCASSSTQGRGQYFGPGTRLLVL.

This clone was found a few times. This sequence joins TRBV10-3 and TRBJ2-7; D not resolved. This CDR3 comprises 16 residues. Germline values: CDR1 ENHRY, CDR2 SYGVKD. Trimming shortened V by 0 bases and J by 9 bases, and 21 bases separated the two germline ends. The CDR3 DNA sequence: TGTGCCATCAGTGAGTCGGTCCGGCAAGAGCGCCGGCGGCAGTACTTC. Its protein is CAISESVRQERRRQYF.

This clone was counted between two and nine times. The V gene is TRBV5-1, the J gene TRBJ1-1, with D perhaps matching TRBD1 (5 bases). This CDR3 has 16 residues. CDR1 is SGHRS, CDR2 YFSETQ, per germline. Trimming stripped 6 bases from V and 1 base from J, with 19 bases between. CDR3 coding DNA: TGCGCCAGCACTGGAGTCTTTGGGACGGCGAACACTGAAGCTTTCTTT. This sequence encodes CASTGVFGTANTEAFF.

This chain uses TRBV2 with TRBJ2-1; TRBD2 agrees at 8 bases. Germline V gene data show CDR1 as SNHLY and CDR2 as FYNNEI. V was pared by 7 bases and J by 8 bases, with 10 bases of the junction left unmatched. The CDR3 contains 14 residues. The CDR3 region is CASTSGGGLYEQFF. DNA of the CDR3: TGTGCCAGCACTTCCGGCGGGGGGCTGTATGAGCAGTTCTTC. Full variable domain (remainder filled in from reference TRBV2 and TRBJ2-1): EPEVTQTPSHQVTQMGQEVILRCVPISNHLYFYWYRQILGQKVEFLVSFYNNEISEKSEIFDDQFSVERPDGSNFTLKIRSTKLEDSAMYFCASTSGGGLYEQFFGPGTRLTVL.

The chain carries TRBV7-9 and TRBJ1-1, with D perhaps matching TRBD1 (6 bases). This CDR3 contains 14 residues. The ends were cut back, 5 bases at V and 4 bases at J, with 14 bases in the middle. CDR1 and CDR2 (germline): SEHNR, FQNEAQ (reference sequence). The CDR3 region is CASSQQGLFTEAFF. The CDR3 nucleotides are TGTGCCAGCAGCCAACAGGGTTTATTCACTGAAGCTTTCTTT. The variable domain in full, with the rest retrieved from reference TRBV7-9 and TRBJ1-1, is DTGVSQNPRHKITKRGQNVTFRCDPISEHNRLYWYRQTLGQGPEFLTYFQNEAQLEKSRLLSDRFSAERPKGSFSTLEIQRTEQGDSAMYLCASSQQGLFTEAFFGQGTRLTVV.

This chain connects TRBV18 to TRBJ1-6, with D possibly being TRBD1 (6 bases). The germline CDR1 and CDR2 sequences are KGHSH and LQKENI. The CDR3 contains 14 residues. With 3 bases removed from V and 10 bases from J, the gap between germline ends came to 13 bases. CDR3 sequence reads: CASSPTQGRSPLHF. CDR3 nucleotides: TGTGCCAGCTCACCTACACAGGGTCGCTCACCCCTCCACTTT.

The rearrangement joins TRBV28 to TRBJ1-5; D gene unclear. Per the germline V gene, CDR1 is MDHEN and CDR2 is SYDVKM. The CDR3 loop spans 16 amino acids. The germline V and J ends were trimmed by 3 bases and 1 base, with 13 bases remaining between them. CDR3 nucleotides: TGTGCCAGCAGTTTTAGTCGGGGTGGGAGCAATCAGCCCCAGCATTTT. Its translation is CASSFSRGGSNQPQHF. The full variable domain, in which reference TRBV28 and TRBJ1-5 provide the parts outside the CDR3, is DVKVTQSSRYLVKRTGEKVFLECVQDMDHENMFWYRQDPGLGLRLIYFSYDVKMKEKGDIPEGYSVSREKKERFSLILESASTNQTSMYLCASSFSRGGSNQPQHFGDGTRLSIL.

This clone was seen more than once but under ten times. The rearrangement links TRBV25-1 to TRBJ2-1, with 12 bases aligning to TRBD2. With V trimmed by 5 bases and J by 4 bases, 3 bases remained unmatched. CDR3 size: 15 residues. Germline CDR1 and CDR2: MGHDK and SYGVNS. The CDR3 region is CASSSSGRVYNEQFF. In DNA form, the CDR3 reads TGTGCCAGCAGTTCTAGCGGGAGGGTGTACAATGAGCAGTTCTTC.

As to this clone: Other DNA sequences in the same sample also yield this CDR3. The chain combines TRBV5-4 with TRBJ2-1; TRBD2 aligns across 8 bases. With V trimmed by 1 base and J by 4 bases, 1 base remained unmatched. The CDR3 length is 14 residues. The germline V gene encodes CDR1 SGHNT and CDR2 YYREEE (reference sequence). The CDR3: CASSLTSGYNEQFF. The DNA for the CDR3 is TGTGCCAGCAGCTTGACTAGCGGATACAATGAGCAGTTCTTC.

The chain joins TRBV28 to TRBJ2-1; 8 bases align to TRBD1. J was trimmed by 3 bases and V by 4 bases; bases with no gene match: 11. The CDR3 extends over 17 amino acids. Germline CDR1 reads MDHEN; CDR2 reads SYDVKM. CDR3 sequence (DNA): TGTGCCAGCAGTTCCATACAGGGGGACCTCAACTACAATGAGCAGTTCTTC. It is translated as CASSSIQGDLNYNEQFF.

J is TRBJ2-7 and V is TRBV6-5; TRBD2 matches at 9 bases. Unmatched junction bases numbered 10, after V lost 10 bases and J lost 9 bases. This CDR3 has 12 amino acids. Germline V gives CDR1 MNHEY, CDR2 SVGAGI. In DNA, the CDR3 is TGTGCCACCCGTAGCGGGAGCGGTCGGCAGTACTTC. Translated, it gives CATRSGSGRQYF.

The chain uses TRBV7-9 and TRBJ2-1; D possibly corresponds to TRBD2 (6 bases). The CDR3 covers 16 residues. V lost 1 base to trimming and J lost 3 bases, with 13 bases between them. From germline, CDR1 is SEHNR and CDR2 FQNEAQ (reference sequence). This CDR3 reads CASSLDIGGYYNEQFF. CDR3 DNA sequence: TGTGCCAGCAGCTTAGATATCGGGGGATACTACAATGAGCAGTTCTTC.

This clone was found a few times. The DNA for the CDR3 is TGTGCCAGCAGCTTCTTAGCGGGAACCTACAATGAGCAGTTCTTC. The encoded protein is CASSFLAGTYNEQFF. The V and J genes are TRBV5-4 and TRBJ2-1, with 8 positions matching TRBD2. CDR3 length: 15 residues. After removal of 2 bases from V and 2 bases from J, the junction contained 3 bases not matched to a gene. CDR1 and CDR2 from the germline V gene are SGHNT and YYREEE (reference sequence).

This sequence joins TRBV7-9 and TRBJ2-5; D may be TRBD1 (5 bases). CDR3 length: 15 amino acids. Germline loops: CDR1 SEHNR, CDR2 FQNEAQ (reference sequence). V lost 3 bases and J lost 5, with 16 bases in between. CDR3 region: CASSLDTRWLETQYF. The CDR3 bases are TGTGCCAGCAGCTTGGACACCCGGTGGTTGGAGACCCAGTACTTC.

This chain links TRBV28 with TRBJ2-3, with unresolved D. Germline-derived CDR1 and CDR2 are MDHEN and SYDVKM. The CDR3 loop spans 16 amino acids. The V and J ends lost 8 bases and 0 bases respectively, with 18 bases between them. The CDR3 DNA is TGTGCCAGCGTAACCCGGTGGAGTTTAAGCACAGATACGCAGTATTTT. Translating it yields CASVTRWSLSTDTQYF.

V gene TRBV7-2 combines with J gene TRBJ2-2; tentative D call: TRBD1 (6 bases). The CDR3 extends over 13 amino acids. Trimming took off 5 bases at V and 5 bases at J, with 9 bases between the two ends. Germline loops: CDR1 SGHTA, CDR2 FQGNSA. CDR3 nucleotide sequence: TGTGCCAGCAGCCCCGGGACAACCGGGGAGCTGTTTTTT. It yields the protein CASSPGTTGELFF. The whole variable domain, filled in from reference TRBV7-2 and TRBJ2-2, reads GAGVSQSPSNKVTEKGKDVELRCDPISGHTALYWYRQSLGQGLEFLIYFQGNSAPDKSGLPSDRFSAERTGGSVSTLTIQRTQQEDSAVYLCASSPGTTGELFFGEGSRLTVL.

The rearrangement links TRBV11-1 to TRBJ2-5; the D gene is possibly TRBD2 (5 bases). TRBJ2-7 explains the end of the DNA better; the J call may be wrong. CDR3 length: 14 amino acids. Germline CDR1 is SGHAT and CDR2 is FQDESV (reference sequence). The CDR3 nucleotides are TGTGCCAGCAGCTTTTCTCCCCGGGACTACGAGCAGTACTTC. This encodes CASSFSPRDYEQYF.

A few counts support this clone. In DNA, the CDR3 is TGTGCCAGCAGACGCCCGGGGGCCCTAGGGCGGGAGCTGTTTTTT. Translating it yields CASRRPGALGRELFF. This rearrangement joins TRBV6-1 to TRBJ2-2; D may match TRBD1 or TRBD2 (6 bases each). Germline V gives CDR1 MNHNS, CDR2 SASEGT. With 6 bases removed from V and 9 bases from J, the gap between germline ends came to 20 bases. CDR3 length: 15 amino acids.

The sample holds a few counts of this clone. The chain links TRBV4-3 to TRBJ2-3, with D unresolved. CDR3 length: 15 residues. V lost 1 base and J 2 bases, leaving 10 bases between the germline ends. Germline values: CDR1 LGHNA, CDR2 YSLEER. CDR3 amino acids: CASSQGTGSTDTQYF. CDR3 in DNA: TGCGCCAGCAGCCAAGGTACCGGTTCCACAGATACGCAGTATTTT.

This clone was recorded a few times. Other DNA sequences within the sample encode an identical CDR3. V usage is TRBV28 and J usage is TRBJ2-7; TRBD1 matches at 8 bases. The V gene's germline CDR1 is MDHEN and CDR2 SYDVKM. This CDR3 spans 13 amino acids. V lost 4 bases to trimming and J lost 5 bases; unmatched junction nucleotides: 4. CDR3 protein: CASSSGQGHEQYF. Here the CDR3 DNA reads TGTGCCAGCAGTTCCGGACAGGGCCACGAGCAGTACTTC.

The V gene is TRBV27, the J gene TRBJ2-5; 12 nucleotides agree with TRBD2. The DNA end favors TRBJ2-7, so the J call may be wrong. CDR1 is MNHEY and CDR2 is SMNVEV in the germline V gene (reference sequence). The CDR3 spans 17 residues. The CDR3 DNA is TGTGCCAGCAGACCAATCGGACTAGCGGGAATCTCCTACGAGCAGTACTTC. Its translation is CASRPIGLAGISYEQYF.

The chain combines TRBV5-1 with TRBJ2-5; 10 bases are a match to TRBD1. The CDR3 has 15 residues. CDR1 and CDR2 from the germline V gene are SGHRS and YFSETQ. The V gene end was trimmed by 5 bases and the J gene end by 0 bases; junction bases not matched to a gene: 4. The CDR3 loop is CASRTGTGDQETQYF. The CDR3 coding sequence is TGCGCCAGCAGAACCGGGACAGGGGACCAAGAGACCCAGTACTTC.

V usage is TRBV18 and J usage is TRBJ2-5; 7 bases fit TRBD1. There are 15 residues in the CDR3. The V gene's germline CDR1 is KGHSH and CDR2 LQKENI. Germline trimming cut 3 bases from V and 1 base from J; bases unmatched to any gene: 5. The CDR3 sequence: CASSPMGQPQETQYF. Written as DNA, the CDR3 is TGTGCCAGCTCACCGATGGGACAGCCCCAAGAGACCCAGTACTTC. Combining the CDR3 with reference TRBV18 and TRBJ2-5 gives the whole variable domain NAGVMQNPRHLVRRRGQEARLRCSPMKGHSHVYWYRQLPEEGLKFMVYLQKENIIDESGMPKERFSAEFPKEGPSILRIQQVVRGDSAAYFCASSPMGQPQETQYFGPGTRLLVL.